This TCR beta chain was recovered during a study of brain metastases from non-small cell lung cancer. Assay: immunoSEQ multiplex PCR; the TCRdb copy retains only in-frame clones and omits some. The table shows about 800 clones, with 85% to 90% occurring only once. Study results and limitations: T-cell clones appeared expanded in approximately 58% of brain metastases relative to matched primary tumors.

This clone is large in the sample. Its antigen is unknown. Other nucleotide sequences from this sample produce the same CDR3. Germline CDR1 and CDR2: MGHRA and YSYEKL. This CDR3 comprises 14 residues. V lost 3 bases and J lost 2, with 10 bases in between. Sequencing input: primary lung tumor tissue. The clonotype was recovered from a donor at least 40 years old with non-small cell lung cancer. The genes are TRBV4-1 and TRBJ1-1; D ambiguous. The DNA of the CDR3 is TGCGCCAGCAGCCAGCAGACCTTTAACACTGAAGCTTTCTTT. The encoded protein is CASSQQTFNTEAFF.